This TCR beta chain was sequenced for a study of blood T cell repertoires in COVID-19. Germline CDR1 is LNHDA and CDR2 is SQIVND (reference sequence). Germline trimming cut 8 bases from V and 3 bases from J; bases unmatched to any gene: 8. This CDR3 is built from 14 residues. Sequencing was performed with immunoSEQ multiplex PCR; in TCRdb, only in-frame clones are kept and a portion is missing. The repertoire has some 150,000 clones, 75% to 85% of them found once; the top ten carry more than 7%. The sequenced material came from peripheral blood. The gene calls are TRBV19 and TRBJ1-1; 8 bases are shared with TRBD1. The origin of this receptor is a human donor with acute or convalescent COVID-19. The donor label of this sample is uncertain. The CDR3, as DNA: TGTGCCAGTTCACCCCAGGGGGCTTACACTGAAGCTTTCTTT. Translation: CASSPQGAYTEAFF.